This T cell receptor beta chain was recovered during a study of blood T cells in healthy people across ages. Study-wide background: About one barcoded beta molecule was captured per two T cells (by template switching).

There are 16 residues in the CDR3. Germline trimming cut 6 bases from V and 5 bases from J; bases unmatched to any gene: 13. Germline CDR1 and CDR2: DFQATT and SNEGSKA (reference sequence). Then a second PCR, running about 6 to 11 cycles, was carried out with a sample-barcoded 5' primer and a J-beta primer mix. Each cDNA molecule carried a tag from a template-switch adaptor that contained 12 random nucleotides. TCRdb independently ran MiXCR on the 5' RACE reads; one entry per CDR3 protein. The data contain 890,000 or so distinct CDR3 sequences, approximately 67% of them seen just once; the ten biggest clones take up 28%.

The sequence derives from a man aged 25 to 45 in good health. Sequenced sample: blood. The chain uses TRBV20-1 and TRBJ2-1, with TRBD2 matching 10 bases. This chain's CDR3 is CSALVAGGLIHNEQFF. CDR3 sequence (DNA): TGCAGTGCCCTGGTAGCGGGGGGCTTGATCCACAATGAGCAGTTCTTC.